This T cell receptor beta chain is drawn from a study of blood T cell repertoires in COVID-19. Turning to the study itself: In each case, the material was cDNA or gDNA derived from T cells, B-cell-depleted T cells, or PBMCs.

The repertoire was sequenced with immunoSEQ multiplex PCR; TCRdb's copy has only in-frame clones and lacks some. The sample consists of over 150,000 clones, 75% to 90% of them appearing once. V gave up 4 bases and J gave up 1 base; unmatched junction bases: 4. The V gene's germline CDR1 is SQVTM and CDR2 ANQGSEA. The CDR3 contains 15 residues. Sequencing was performed on peripheral blood. The TCR was taken from a man aged 30 to 45 with acute or convalescent COVID-19. This chain joins TRBV29-1 and TRBJ2-6, with TRBD1 matching over 7 bases. The CDR3 DNA reads TGCAGCGTTGGTCACAGGGGTTCTGGGGCCAACGTCCTGACTTTC. Translated, it gives CSVGHRGSGANVLTF. Filled out from reference TRBV29-1 and TRBJ2-6, the complete variable domain reads SAVISQKPSRDICQRGTSLTIQCQVDSQVTMMFWYRQQPGQSLTLIATANQGSEATYESGFVIDKFPISRPNLTFSTLTVSNMSPEDSSIYLCSVGHRGSGANVLTFGAGSRLTVL.